One TCR beta chain is described in this entry. Its specificity is not known. Sequence at one end of the junction differs from germline and may be a read error. CDR3 length equals 17 residues. The sample belongs to a study of tumor and adjacent non-tumor tissue in lung cancer. Whole-study context: The patients, 10 or so men and roughly 5 women, were about 30 to 85 with stage I to III disease.

Three rounds of nested PCR, following a modified ARM-PCR protocol, produced the TCRbeta library. TCRdb re-called the multiplex PCR reads with MiXCR, one entry per CDR3 protein. The sample carries fewer than 100,000 distinct CDR3 sequences, over 55% recorded once. Findings and caveats of the study: In normal lung, the top 100 clones were significantly more dominant than in tumor. Shorter survival was associated with higher TCR diversity in tumors.

RNA was extracted from bulk tissue without any cell sorting. V is TRBV12-3 or TRBV12-4 and J is TRBJ1-5; a possible D gene is TRBD1 (5 bases). This receptor was taken from a woman aged 40-49 years with non-small cell lung cancer. The source material was lung tumor tissue. In DNA form, the CDR3 reads TGTGCCAGCAGTCCGGGATTCAAGGAAGGGGAACATCAGCCCCAGCAATTT. Protein product: CASSPGFKEGEHQPQQF.